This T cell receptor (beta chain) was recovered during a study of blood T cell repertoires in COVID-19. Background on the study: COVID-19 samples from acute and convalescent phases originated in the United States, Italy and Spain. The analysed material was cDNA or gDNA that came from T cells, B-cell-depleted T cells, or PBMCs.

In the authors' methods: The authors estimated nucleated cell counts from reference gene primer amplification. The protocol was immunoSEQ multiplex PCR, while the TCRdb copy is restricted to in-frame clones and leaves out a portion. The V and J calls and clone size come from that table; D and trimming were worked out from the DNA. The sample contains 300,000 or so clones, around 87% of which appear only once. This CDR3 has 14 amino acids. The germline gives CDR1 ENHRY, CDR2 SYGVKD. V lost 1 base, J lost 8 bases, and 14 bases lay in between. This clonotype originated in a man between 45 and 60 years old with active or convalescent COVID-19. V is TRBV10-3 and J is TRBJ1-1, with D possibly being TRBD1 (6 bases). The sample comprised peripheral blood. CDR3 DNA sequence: TGTGCCATCAGTGAGTTTCAAGGAACAGGGGAAGCTTTCTTT. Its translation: CAISEFQGTGEAFF.